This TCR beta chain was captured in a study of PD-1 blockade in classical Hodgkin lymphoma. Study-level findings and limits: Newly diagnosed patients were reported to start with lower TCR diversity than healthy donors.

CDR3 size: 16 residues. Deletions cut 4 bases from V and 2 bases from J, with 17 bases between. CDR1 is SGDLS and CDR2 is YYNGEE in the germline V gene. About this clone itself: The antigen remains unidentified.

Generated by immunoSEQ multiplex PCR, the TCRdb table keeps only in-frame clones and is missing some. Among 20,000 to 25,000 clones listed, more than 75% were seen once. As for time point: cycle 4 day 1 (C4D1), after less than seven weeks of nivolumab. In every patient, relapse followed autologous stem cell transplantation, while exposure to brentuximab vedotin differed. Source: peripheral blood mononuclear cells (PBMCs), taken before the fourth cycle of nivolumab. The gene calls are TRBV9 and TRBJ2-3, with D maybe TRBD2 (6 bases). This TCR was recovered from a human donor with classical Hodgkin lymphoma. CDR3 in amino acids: CASSPRGDSPTDTQYF. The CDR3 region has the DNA TGTGCCAGCAGCCCGAGAGGGGACTCCCCCACAGATACGCAGTATTTT.